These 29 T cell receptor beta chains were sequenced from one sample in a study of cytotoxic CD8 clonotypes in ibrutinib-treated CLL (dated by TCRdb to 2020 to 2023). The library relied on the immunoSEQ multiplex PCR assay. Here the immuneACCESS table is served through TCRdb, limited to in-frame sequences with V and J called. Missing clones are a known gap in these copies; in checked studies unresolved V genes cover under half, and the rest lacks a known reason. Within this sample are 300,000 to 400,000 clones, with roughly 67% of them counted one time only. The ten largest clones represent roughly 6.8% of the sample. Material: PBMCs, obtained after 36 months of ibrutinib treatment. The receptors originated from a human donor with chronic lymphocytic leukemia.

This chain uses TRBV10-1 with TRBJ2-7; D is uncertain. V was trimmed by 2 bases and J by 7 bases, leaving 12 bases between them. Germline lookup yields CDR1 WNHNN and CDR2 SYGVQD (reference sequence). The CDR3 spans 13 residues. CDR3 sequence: CASSEGDPKEQYF. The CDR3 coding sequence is TGCGCCAGCAGTGAGGGAGACCCTAAGGAGCAGTACTTC.

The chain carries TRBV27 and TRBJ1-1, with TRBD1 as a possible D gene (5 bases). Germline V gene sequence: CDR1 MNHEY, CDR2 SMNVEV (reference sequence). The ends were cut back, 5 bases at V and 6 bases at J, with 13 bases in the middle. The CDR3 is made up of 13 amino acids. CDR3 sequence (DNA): TGTGCCAGCAGTATTGGGGGAAATCCTGAAGCTTTCTTT. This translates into CASSIGGNPEAFF.

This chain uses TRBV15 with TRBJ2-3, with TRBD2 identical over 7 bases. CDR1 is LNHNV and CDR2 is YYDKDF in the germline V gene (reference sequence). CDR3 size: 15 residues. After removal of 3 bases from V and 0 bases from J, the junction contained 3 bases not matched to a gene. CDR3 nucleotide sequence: TGTGCCACCAGCAGGGGGACTACTAGCACAGATACGCAGTATTTT. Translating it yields CATSRGTTSTDTQYF.

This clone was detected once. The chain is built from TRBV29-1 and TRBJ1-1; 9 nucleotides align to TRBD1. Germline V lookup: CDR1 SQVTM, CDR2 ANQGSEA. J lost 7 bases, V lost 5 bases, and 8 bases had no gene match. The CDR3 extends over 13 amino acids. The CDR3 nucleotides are TGCAGCGTTCCCGGGACAGGGATCGGTGAAGCTTTCTTT. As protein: CSVPGTGIGEAFF.

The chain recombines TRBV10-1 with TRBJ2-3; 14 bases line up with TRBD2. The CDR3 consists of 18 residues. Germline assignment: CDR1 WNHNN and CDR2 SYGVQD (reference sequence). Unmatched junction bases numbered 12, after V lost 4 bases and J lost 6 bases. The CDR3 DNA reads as TGCGCCAGCAGTGGCCGGACTAGCGGGGGGCATCATGCGGATACGCAGTATTTT. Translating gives CASSGRTSGGHHADTQYF.

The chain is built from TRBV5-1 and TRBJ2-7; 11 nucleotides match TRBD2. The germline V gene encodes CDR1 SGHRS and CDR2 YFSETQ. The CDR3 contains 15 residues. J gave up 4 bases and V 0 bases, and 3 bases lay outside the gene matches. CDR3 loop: CASSLAIAGGYEQYF. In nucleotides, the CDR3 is TGCGCCAGCAGCTTGGCCATAGCGGGAGGGTACGAGCAGTACTTC.

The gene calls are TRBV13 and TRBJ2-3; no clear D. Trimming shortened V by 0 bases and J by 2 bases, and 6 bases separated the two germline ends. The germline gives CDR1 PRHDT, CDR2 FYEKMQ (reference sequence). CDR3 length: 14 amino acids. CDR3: CASSLGVATDTQYF. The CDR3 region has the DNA TGTGCCAGCAGCTTAGGTGTCGCCACAGATACGCAGTATTTT.

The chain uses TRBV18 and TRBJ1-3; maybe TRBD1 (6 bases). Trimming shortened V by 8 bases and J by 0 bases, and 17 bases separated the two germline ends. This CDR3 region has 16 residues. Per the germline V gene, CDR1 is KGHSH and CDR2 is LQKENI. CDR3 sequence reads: CASSKDQGSSGNTIYF. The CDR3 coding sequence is TGTGCCAGCAGCAAAGATCAGGGGTCCTCTGGAAACACCATATATTTT.

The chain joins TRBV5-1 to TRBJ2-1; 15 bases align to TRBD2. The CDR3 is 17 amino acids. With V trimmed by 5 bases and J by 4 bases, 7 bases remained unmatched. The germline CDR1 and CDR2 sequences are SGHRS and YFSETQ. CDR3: CASRRTSGGAAYNEQFF. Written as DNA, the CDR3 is TGCGCCAGCAGGAGGACTAGCGGGGGGGCCGCATACAATGAGCAGTTCTTC.

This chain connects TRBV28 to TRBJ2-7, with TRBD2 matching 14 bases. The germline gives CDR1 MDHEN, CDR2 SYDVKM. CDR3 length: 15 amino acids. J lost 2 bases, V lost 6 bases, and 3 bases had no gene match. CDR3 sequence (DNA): TGTGCCAGCAGCCAGGGACTAGCGGGAGCCTACGAGCAGTACTTC. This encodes CASSQGLAGAYEQYF.

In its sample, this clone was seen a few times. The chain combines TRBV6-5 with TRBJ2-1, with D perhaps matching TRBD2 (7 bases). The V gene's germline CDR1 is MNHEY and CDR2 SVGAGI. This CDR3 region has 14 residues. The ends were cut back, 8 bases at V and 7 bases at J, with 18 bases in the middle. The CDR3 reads CASQVGGAKNEQFF. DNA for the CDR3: TGTGCCAGCCAAGTTGGGGGGGCAAAGAATGAGCAGTTCTTC.

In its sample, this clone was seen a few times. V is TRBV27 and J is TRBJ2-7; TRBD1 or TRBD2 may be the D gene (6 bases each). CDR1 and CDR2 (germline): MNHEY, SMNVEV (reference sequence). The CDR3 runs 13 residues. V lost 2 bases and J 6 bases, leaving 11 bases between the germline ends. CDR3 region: CASSLLGGSEQYF. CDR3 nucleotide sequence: TGTGCCAGCAGTTTACTGGGGGGCTCCGAGCAGTACTTC.

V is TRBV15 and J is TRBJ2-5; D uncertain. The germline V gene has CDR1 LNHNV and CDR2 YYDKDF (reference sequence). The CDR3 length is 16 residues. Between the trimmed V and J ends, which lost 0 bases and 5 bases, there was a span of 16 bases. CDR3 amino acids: CATSRERTIPRETQYF. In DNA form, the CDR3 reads TGTGCCACCAGCAGAGAACGCACTATCCCCCGGGAGACCCAGTACTTC. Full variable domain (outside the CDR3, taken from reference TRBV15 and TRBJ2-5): DAMVIQNPRYQVTQFGKPVTLSCSQTLNHNVMYWYQQKSSQAPKLLFHYYDKDFNNEADTPDNFQSRRPNTSFCFLDIRSPGLGDTAMYLCATSRERTIPRETQYFGPGTRLLVL.

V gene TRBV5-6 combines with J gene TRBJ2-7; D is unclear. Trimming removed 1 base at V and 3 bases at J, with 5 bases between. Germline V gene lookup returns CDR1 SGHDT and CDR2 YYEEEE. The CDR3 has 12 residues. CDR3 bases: TGTGCCAGCAGCTTGTACGGCTACGAGCAGTACTTC. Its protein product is CASSLYGYEQYF.

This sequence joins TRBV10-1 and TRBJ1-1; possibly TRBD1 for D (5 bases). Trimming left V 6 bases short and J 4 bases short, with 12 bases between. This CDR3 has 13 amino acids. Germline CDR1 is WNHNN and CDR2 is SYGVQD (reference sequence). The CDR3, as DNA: TGCGCCAGCAGACAGGACCCGCTCACTGAAGCTTTCTTT. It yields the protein CASRQDPLTEAFF.

The CDR3 coding sequence is TGTGCCAGCAGTTTCACAGAGAAAACCCCCTACGAGCAGTACTTC. The encoded protein is CASSFTEKTPYEQYF. The V and J genes are TRBV27 and TRBJ2-7; no firm D call. V gave up 3 bases and J gave up 2 bases, with 14 bases separating them. The CDR3 is 15 amino acids. The germline CDR1 and CDR2 sequences are MNHEY and SMNVEV (reference sequence).

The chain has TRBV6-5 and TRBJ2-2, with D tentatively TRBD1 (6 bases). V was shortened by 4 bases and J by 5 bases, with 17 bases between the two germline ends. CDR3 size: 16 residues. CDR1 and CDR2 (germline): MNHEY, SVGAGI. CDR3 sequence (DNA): TGTGCCAGCAGTTCCCAAGTTTACAGGGTGACCGGGGAGCTGTTTTTT. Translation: CASSSQVYRVTGELFF.

The CDR3 loop reads CASSPTGLAGGTDTQYF. CDR3 DNA sequence: TGTGCCAGCAGCCCCACTGGGCTAGCGGGGGGGACAGATACGCAGTATTTT. The chain combines TRBV7-2 with TRBJ2-3, with TRBD2 matching 12 bases. Germline-derived CDR1 and CDR2 are SGHTA and FQGNSA. J was trimmed by 3 bases and V by 5 bases; bases with no gene match: 9. The CDR3 totals 17 residues.

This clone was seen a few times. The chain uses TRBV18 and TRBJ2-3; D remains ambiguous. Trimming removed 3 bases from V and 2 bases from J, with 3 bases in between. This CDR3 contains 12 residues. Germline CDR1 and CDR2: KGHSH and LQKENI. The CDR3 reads CASSPYTDTQYF. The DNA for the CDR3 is TGTGCCAGCTCACCTTACACAGATACGCAGTATTTT. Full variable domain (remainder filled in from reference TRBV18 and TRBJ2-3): NAGVMQNPRHLVRRRGQEARLRCSPMKGHSHVYWYRQLPEEGLKFMVYLQKENIIDESGMPKERFSAEFPKEGPSILRIQQVVRGDSAAYFCASSPYTDTQYFGPGTRLTVL.

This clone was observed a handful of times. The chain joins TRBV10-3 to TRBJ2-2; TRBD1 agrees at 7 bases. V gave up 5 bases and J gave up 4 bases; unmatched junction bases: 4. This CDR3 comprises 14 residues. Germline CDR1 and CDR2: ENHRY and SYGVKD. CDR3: CAISTSGGTGELFF. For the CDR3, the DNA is TGTGCCATCAGTACCTCAGGGGGCACCGGGGAGCTGTTTTTT.

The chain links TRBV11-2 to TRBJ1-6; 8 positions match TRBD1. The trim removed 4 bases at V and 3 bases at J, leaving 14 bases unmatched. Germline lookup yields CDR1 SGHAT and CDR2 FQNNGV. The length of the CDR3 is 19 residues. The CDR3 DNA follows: TGTGCCAGCAGCTCTTCTTTTGACAGGGGATGGGGCTATAATTCACCCCTCCACTTT. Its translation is CASSSSFDRGWGYNSPLHF. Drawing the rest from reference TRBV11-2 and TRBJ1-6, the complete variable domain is EAGVAQSPRYKIIEKRQSVAFWCNPISGHATLYWYQQILGQGPKLLIQFQNNGVVDDSQLPKDRFSAERLKGVDSTLKIQPAKLEDSAVYLCASSSSFDRGWGYNSPLHFGNGTRLTVT.

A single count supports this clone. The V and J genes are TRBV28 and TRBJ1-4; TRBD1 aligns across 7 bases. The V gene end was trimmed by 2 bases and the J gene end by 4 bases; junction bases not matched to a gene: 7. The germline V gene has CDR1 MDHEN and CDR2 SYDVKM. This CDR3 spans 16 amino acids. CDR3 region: CASSLRPGQLNEKLFF. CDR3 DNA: TGTGCCAGCAGTTTAAGGCCGGGACAGCTTAATGAAAAACTGTTTTTT.

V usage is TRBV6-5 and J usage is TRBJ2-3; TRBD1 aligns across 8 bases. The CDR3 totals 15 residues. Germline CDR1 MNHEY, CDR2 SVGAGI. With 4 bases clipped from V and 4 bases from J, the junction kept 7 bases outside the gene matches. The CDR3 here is CASSLDRVVADTQYF. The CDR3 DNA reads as TGTGCCAGCAGTTTGGACAGGGTGGTAGCAGATACGCAGTATTTT.

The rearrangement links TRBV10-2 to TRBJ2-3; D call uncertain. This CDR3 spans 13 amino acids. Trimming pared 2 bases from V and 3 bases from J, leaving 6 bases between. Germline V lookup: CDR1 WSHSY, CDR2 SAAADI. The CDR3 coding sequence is TGCGCCAGCAGTGAGCTTAAAACAGATACGCAGTATTTT. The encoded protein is CASSELKTDTQYF.

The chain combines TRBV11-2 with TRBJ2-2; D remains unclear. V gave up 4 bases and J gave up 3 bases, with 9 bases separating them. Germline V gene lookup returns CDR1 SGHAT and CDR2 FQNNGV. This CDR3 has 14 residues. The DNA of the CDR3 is TGTGCCAGCAGCTCAACAGAATACACCGGGGAGCTGTTTTTT. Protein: CASSSTEYTGELFF.

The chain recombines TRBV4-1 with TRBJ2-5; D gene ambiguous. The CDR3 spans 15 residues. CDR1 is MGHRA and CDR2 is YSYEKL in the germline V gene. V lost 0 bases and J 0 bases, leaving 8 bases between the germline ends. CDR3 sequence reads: CASSQDDAYQETQYF. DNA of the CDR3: TGCGCCAGCAGCCAAGATGATGCGTACCAAGAGACCCAGTACTTC.

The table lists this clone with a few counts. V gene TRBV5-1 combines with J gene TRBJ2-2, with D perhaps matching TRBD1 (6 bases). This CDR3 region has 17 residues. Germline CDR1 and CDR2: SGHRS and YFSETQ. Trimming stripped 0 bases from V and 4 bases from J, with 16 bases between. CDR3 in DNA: TGCGCCAGCAGCTTGGGCGGACAGTCACAAGGCACCGGGGAGCTGTTTTTT. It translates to CASSLGGQSQGTGELFF. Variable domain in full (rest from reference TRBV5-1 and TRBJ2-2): KAGVTQTPRYLIKTRGQQVTLSCSPISGHRSVSWYQQTPGQGLQFLFEYFSETQRNKGNFPGRFSGRQFSNSRSEMNVSTLELGDSALYLCASSLGGQSQGTGELFFGEGSRLTVL.

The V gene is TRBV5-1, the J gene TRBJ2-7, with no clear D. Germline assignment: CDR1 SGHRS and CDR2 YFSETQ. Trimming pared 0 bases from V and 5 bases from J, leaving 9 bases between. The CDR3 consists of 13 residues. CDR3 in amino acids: CASSLDPGNEQYF. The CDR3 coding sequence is TGCGCCAGCAGCTTGGATCCCGGAAACGAGCAGTACTTC. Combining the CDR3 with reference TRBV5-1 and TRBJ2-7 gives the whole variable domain KAGVTQTPRYLIKTRGQQVTLSCSPISGHRSVSWYQQTPGQGLQFLFEYFSETQRNKGNFPGRFSGRQFSNSRSEMNVSTLELGDSALYLCASSLDPGNEQYFGPGTRLTVT.

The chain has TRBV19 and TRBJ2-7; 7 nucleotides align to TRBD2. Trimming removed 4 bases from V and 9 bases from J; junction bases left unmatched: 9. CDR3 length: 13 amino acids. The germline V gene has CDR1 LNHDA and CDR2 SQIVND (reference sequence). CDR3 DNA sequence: TGTGCCAGTAGTAAGCGGGGCGACCCCGGGCAGTACTTC. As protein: CASSKRGDPGQYF.